This T cell receptor (beta chain) is from a study of sequential checkpoint blockade in melanoma (dated by TCRdb to the late 2010s). Background on the whole study: Patients were assigned by 1:1 randomization to either first-line nivolumab followed by ipilimumab (arm A) or ipilimumab followed by nivolumab (arm B). Maintenance nivolumab came after both trial sequences. Points the paper makes about the study in general: Validation of the response-prediction model combining TCR metrics and mutation burden is needed in larger, independent patient cohorts.

The germline V gene (reference sequence) provides CDR1 LNHDA and CDR2 SQIVND. V loses 5 bases of germline sequence and J loses 3 bases, and the interval between the two ends is 10 bases. The CDR3 spans 13 residues, from the cysteine through the phenylalanine. Left in the record is the CDR3 DNA by itself, 39 bases read in frame from the first base. According to the study, the label for this sample's treatment or condition signals: randomized to nivolumab then ipilimumab (arm A) or the reverse (arm B). Prior DNA-damaging chemotherapy had not been received by any trial patient. A FACS Aria II flow cytometer was used to sort live CD3+CD8+ cells that were negative for CD19 and CD56 from thawed PBMCs. Samples were obtained from patients with melanoma enrolled in CheckMate 064, a randomized, open-label phase II trial of sequential checkpoint blockade. Peripheral blood mononuclear cells were collected by leukapheresis, purified with Ficoll-Paque, and frozen in human serum with roughly 10% DMSO. Right after sorting, the blood CD3+CD8+ cells were verified to be >95% pure, and DNA extraction followed.

For this clone: Which antigen it targets is not known. No base quality information exists; no much larger clone differs at one position.

The immunoSEQ Assay was used to immunosequence TCRbeta CDR3 regions from genomic DNA. Prior to high-throughput sequencing, genomic DNA was amplified by bias-controlled multiplex PCR. On the study's bioinformatics: To quantify the absolute abundance of each unique TCRbeta CDR3 region, the sequences were collapsed and filtered. Clonality, defined as 1 minus Pielou's evenness, was calculated using only productive rearrangements. A previously published method was used to identify clones whose frequencies were significantly greater in on-treatment samples than in baseline samples. Here the immuneACCESS table is served through TCRdb, limited to in-frame sequences with V and J called. Missing clones are a known gap in these copies; in checked studies unresolved V genes cover under half, and the rest lacks a known reason. That table gives V, J and clone size, and the DNA gave D and trimming. The sample yields more than 9,500 clones; 60% to 80% were counted once. The leading ten clones occupy approximately 17% of the sample.

The sample here was CD8+ T cells sorted from blood (inferred from file names), taken from a patient given nivolumab and ipilimumab in sequence. This clonotype originated in a human donor with melanoma. Recombination joined TRBV19 with TRBJ1-1; the D gene is not confidently resolved. The DNA sequence is TGTGCCAGTAGTGAAGCACTCTACACTGAAGCTTTCTTT. This encodes CASSEALYTEAFF.